The entry that follows covers one T cell receptor (beta chain) sequence. What antigen it recognizes has not been identified. It has no much larger one-base neighbor in the sample; base qualities were not kept. Another Seattle source contributed samples from volunteer blood donors who had recovered from COVID-19. Whole blood was collected in K2EDTA tubes by collaborating institutions according to the institutions' own protocols. Collaborator samples were shipped for TCRbeta analysis as frozen whole blood, isolated PBMCs, or DNA extracted from either sample type. The germline V gene supplies CDR1 MDHEN and CDR2 SYDVKM. From the cysteine up to the phenylalanine, the CDR3 has a length of 15 residues. The sequence is cut down to CDR3 DNA, 45 bases in frame from base 1. After removal of 6 bases from V and 6 bases from J, the junction retains 9 bases not matched to a gene. TCRbeta CDR3 regions were amplified from genomic DNA using the immunoSEQ Assay, a bias-controlled multiplex PCR. Regarding the original processing steps: Nucleated cell counts per sample were estimated from amplification of reference gene primers within the assay. To quantify the absolute abundance of each unique TCRbeta CDR3 rearrangement, sequence reads were collapsed and filtered. For each sample, productive Simpson clonality was calculated by taking the square root of Simpson's diversity index across productive rearrangements. TCRdb provides this immuneACCESS table in a form limited to in-frame rearrangements. Some clones are lacking; in checked studies, under half of them reflect an unresolved V gene, and why the rest are absent is not known. From that table come the V and J calls and clone size; the DNA was used to work out D and trimming. Counted in this sample were 150,000 to 200,000 clones; around 89% of them appeared once. Clones ranked in the top ten supply 2% to 2.5% of the sample.

The data originate from a study of blood T cell repertoires in COVID-19 (dated by TCRdb to the early 2020s). Study-level background: Samples from collaborators originated in the United States, Italy and Spain and spanned both the acute and convalescent phases of COVID-19. The prospective study material was composed of cDNA or gDNA derived from T cells, B-cell-depleted T cells, or PBMCs. The dataset comprised deeply sampled blood TCRbeta repertoires from subjects exposed to, actively infected with, or recovered from COVID-19. The repertoires were released in a freely available public database intended as a resource for research on the immune response to SARS-CoV-2. The samples were drawn from the first 160 participants of the ongoing ImmuneRACE study and from over 950 subjects provided by 6 global collaborators. Sample metadata almost always included a de-identified subject ID, COVID-19 status, age in years and sex. Where available, HLA class I and class II types were taken from metadata supplied by the sample provider and were not determined by assay-based typing. What the study reported, not specific to this receptor: Clinical and demographic metadata were provided uncurated, with the amount varying by source and participant.

Recombination connected TRBV28 to TRBJ2-7, with 12 bases aligning to TRBD2. This TCR came from a man aged 50-59 years who had recovered from COVID-19. The sequenced sample consisted of peripheral blood. The CDR3 protein: CASSPTLAGGLEQYF. The nucleotides read TGTGCCAGCAGCCCTACCCTAGCGGGGGGGCTCGAGCAGTACTTC.